The sequence of this TCR beta chain was determined in a study of blood T cells in healthy people across ages. Whole-study results and caveats: It was found that TCR beta diversity correlated strongly with the percentage of naive T cells.

The sample holds a few counts of this clonotype. Its antigen is undetermined. Germline CDR1 is LGHDT and CDR2 is YNNKEL (reference sequence). The CDR3 contains 13 residues. V lost 0 bases and J lost 6, with 9 bases in between. Every participating donor contributed 8 to 10 milliliters of peripheral blood through a draw. Together with a sample-barcoded 5' primer, a J-beta primer mix was included in a second PCR lasting about 7 to 12 cycles. Via MiXCR, TCRdb re-called the 5' RACE reads, giving one row per CDR3 protein. In the table there are roughly 550,000 distinct CDR3 sequences, approximately 25% of which are singletons. These data were also filed under a second study, of T cells of mothers and their children. As reported in that work: Normalized overlap was always slightly, never significantly, higher in related than unrelated mother-child pairs.

The chain combines TRBV3-1 with TRBJ2-7, with D tentatively TRBD2 (5 bases). The material sequenced was blood. The clonotype originates from a boy aged 10-17 years in good health. CDR3 in DNA: TGTGCCAGCAGCCAAGATACGGGGAGCGAGCAGTACTTC. Protein sequence: CASSQDTGSEQYF.